This T cell receptor (beta chain) was observed in a study of cytomegalovirus exposure and HLA in healthy donors. Study-wide findings and caveats: TCR beta V- and J-gene trimming was later associated with a missense DCLRE1C variant.

PCR employed 60 Vbeta and 13 Jbeta primers. TCRdb keeps only in-frame clones here, not all; method: immunoSEQ multiplex PCR. The sample records roughly 180,000 clones, more than 60% being singletons. For this clone: Its target is unknown.

This TCR derives from a woman in her 30s in good health and CMV-seropositive. Sequencing input: PBMCs.

CDR3 loop: CASSYYSNQPQHF. In DNA form, the CDR3 reads TGTGCCAGCAGTTATTATAGCAATCAGCCCCAGCATTTT. V gene TRBV7-9 combines with J gene TRBJ1-5; D unresolved. Per germline, CDR1 SEHNR and CDR2 FQNEAQ (reference sequence). With 6 bases removed from V and 0 bases from J, the gap between germline ends came to 6 bases. This CDR3 is built from 13 residues.